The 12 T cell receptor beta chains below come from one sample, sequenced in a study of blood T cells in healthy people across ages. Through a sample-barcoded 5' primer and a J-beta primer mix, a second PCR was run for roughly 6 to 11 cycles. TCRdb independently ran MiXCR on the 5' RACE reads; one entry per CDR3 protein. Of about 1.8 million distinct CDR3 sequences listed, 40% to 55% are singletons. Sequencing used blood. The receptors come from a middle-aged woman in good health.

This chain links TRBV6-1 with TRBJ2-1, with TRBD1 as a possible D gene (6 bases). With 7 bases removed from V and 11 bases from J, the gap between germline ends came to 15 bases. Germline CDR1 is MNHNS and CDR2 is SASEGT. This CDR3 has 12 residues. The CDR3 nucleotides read TGTGCCAGCACTTTACAGACAGGCAAGCAGTTCTTC. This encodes CASTLQTGKQFF.

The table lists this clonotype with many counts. CDR3 in DNA: TGCAGCGTTGGTGGGGGGGAGGTCAAAAACATTCAGTACTTC. It codes for CSVGGGEVKNIQYF. The chain is built from TRBV29-1 and TRBJ2-4; TRBD2 matches 7 bases. CDR3 length: 14 amino acids. The germline V gene encodes CDR1 SQVTM and CDR2 ANQGSEA. V trimming: 4 bases; J trimming: 3 bases; junction bases outside the gene matches: 6.

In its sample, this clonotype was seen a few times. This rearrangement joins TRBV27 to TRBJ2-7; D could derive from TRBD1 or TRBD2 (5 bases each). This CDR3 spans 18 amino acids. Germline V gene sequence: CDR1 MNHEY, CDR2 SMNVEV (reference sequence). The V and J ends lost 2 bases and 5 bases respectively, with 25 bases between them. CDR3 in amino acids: CASSLLGPQLSQPNEQYF. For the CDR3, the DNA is TGTGCCAGCAGTTTACTGGGACCGCAACTCTCTCAACCGAACGAGCAGTACTTC.

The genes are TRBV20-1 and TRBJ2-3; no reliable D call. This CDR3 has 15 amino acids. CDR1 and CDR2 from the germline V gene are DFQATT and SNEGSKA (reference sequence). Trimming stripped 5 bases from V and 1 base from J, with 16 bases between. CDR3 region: CSAVLPGLRTDTQYF. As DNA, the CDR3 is TGCAGTGCTGTATTACCGGGTTTACGCACAGATACGCAGTATTTT.

CDR3 sequence (DNA): TGTGCCATCAGTGCGGGAGGGACAGGGCGATACGAGCAGTACTTC. Translating it yields CAISAGGTGRYEQYF. The rearrangement joins TRBV10-3 to TRBJ2-4; TRBD1 is a possible D gene (9 bases). The DNA end lines up better with TRBJ2-7; the J call may be wrong. Per germline, CDR1 ENHRY and CDR2 SYGVKD. This CDR3 is 15 amino acids long.

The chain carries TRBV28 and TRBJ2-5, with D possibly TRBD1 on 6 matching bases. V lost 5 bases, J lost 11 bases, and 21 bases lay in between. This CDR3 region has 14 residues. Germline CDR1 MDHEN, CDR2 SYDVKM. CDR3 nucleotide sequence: TGTGCCAGCAGTCCAGTGACAGGCCCTACGGGGCAGTACTTC. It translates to CASSPVTGPTGQYF.

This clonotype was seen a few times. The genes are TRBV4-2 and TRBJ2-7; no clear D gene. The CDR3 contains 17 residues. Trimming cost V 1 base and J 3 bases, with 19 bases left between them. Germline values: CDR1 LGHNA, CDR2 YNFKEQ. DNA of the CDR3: TGTGCCAGCAGCCAAGTGGAAACAACCCAGGCTAGCTACGAGCAGTACTTC. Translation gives CASSQVETTQASYEQYF.

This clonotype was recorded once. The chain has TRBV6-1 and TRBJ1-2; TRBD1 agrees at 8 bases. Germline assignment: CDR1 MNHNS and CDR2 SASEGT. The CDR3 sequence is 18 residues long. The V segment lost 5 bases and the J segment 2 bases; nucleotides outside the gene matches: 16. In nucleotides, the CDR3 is TGTGCCAGCAGTCCCGCCGGGACAGGAGCTATTCAGAACTATGGCTACACCTTC. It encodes CASSPAGTGAIQNYGYTF.

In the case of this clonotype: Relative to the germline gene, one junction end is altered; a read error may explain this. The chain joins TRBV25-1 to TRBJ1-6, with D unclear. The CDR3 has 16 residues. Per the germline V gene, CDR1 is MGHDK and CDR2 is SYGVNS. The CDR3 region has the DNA TGTGCCAGCAGTGAATATCGCCCACCACCCGGGTCACCCCTCCATTTT. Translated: CASSEYRPPPGSPLHF.

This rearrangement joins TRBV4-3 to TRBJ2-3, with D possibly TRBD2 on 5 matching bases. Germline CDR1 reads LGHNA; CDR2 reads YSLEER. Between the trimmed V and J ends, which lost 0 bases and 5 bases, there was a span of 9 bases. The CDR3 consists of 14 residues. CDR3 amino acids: CASSQERAKDTQYF. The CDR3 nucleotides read TGCGCCAGCAGCCAAGAGAGGGCTAAAGATACGCAGTATTTT.

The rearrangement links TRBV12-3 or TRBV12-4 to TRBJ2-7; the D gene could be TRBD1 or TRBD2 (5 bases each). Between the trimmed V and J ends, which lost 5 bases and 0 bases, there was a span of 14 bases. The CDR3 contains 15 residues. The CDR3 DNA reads TGTGCCAGCAGTAGCCGGTGGGGGTCCTCCTACGAGCAGTACTTC. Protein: CASSSRWGSSYEQYF.

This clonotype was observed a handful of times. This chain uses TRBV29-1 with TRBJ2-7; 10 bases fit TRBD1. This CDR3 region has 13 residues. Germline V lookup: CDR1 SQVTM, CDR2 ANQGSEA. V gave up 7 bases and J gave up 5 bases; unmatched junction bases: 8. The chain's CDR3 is CSAMTGGFNEQYF. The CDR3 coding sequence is TGCAGCGCCATGACAGGGGGCTTTAACGAGCAGTACTTC.